The 30 T cell receptor beta chains given below trace back to one sample, sequenced in a study of human T cells and chemical hapten exposure. Via MiXCR, TCRdb re-called the RACE reads, giving one row per CDR3 protein. The table has around 99,000 distinct CDR3 sequences, about a tenth seen once. Time point of the sample: patch test 2, 6 weeks after DPC sensitization. Specified treatment: therapeutic diphenylcyclopropenone sensitization with weekly scalp DPC. The specimen comprised whole blood, sampled in connection with sensitization to the hapten diphenylcyclopropenone (DPC). The receptors derive from a woman aged 40-49 years with alopecia areata. Some clones in this sample may be carry-over from other donors' samples.

This clonotype has at least ten counts. The chain links TRBV15 to TRBJ2-1; D gene uncertain. This CDR3 has 14 amino acids. In germline, CDR1 is LNHNV, CDR2 YYDKDF (reference sequence). The ends were cut back, 3 bases at V and 0 bases at J, with 6 bases in the middle. The DNA for the CDR3 is TGTGCCACCAGCAGCCTAAGCTCCTACAATGAGCAGTTCTTC. Protein product: CATSSLSSYNEQFF.

At least ten counts were recorded for this clonotype. The V and J genes are TRBV5-1 and TRBJ1-6; D not certain. The length of the CDR3 is 14 residues. Germline V gene sequence: CDR1 SGHRS, CDR2 YFSETQ. Trimming removed 7 bases at V and 8 bases at J, with 16 bases between. The CDR3 is CASSSFGLDSPLHF. CDR3 bases: TGCGCCAGCTCCTCGTTCGGTCTGGATTCACCCCTCCACTTT.

This clonotype was seen repeatedly, ten times or more. The V and J genes are TRBV7-3 and TRBJ2-3, with D unresolved. CDR1 is SGHTA, CDR2 FQGTGA, per germline. The CDR3 length is 13 residues. V shed 5 bases and J shed 3 bases, with 9 bases lying between them. CDR3 loop: CASSSYPTDTQYF. The CDR3 DNA reads as TGTGCCAGCAGCAGCTACCCGACAGATACGCAGTATTTT. The variable domain in full, completed from reference TRBV7-3 and TRBJ2-3, reads GAGVSQTPSNKVTEKGKYVELRCDPISGHTALYWYRQSLGQGPEFLIYFQGTGAADDSGLPNDRFFAVRPEGSVSTLKIQRTERGDSAVYLCASSSYPTDTQYFGPGTRLTVL.

The chain carries TRBV18 and TRBJ1-1, with TRBD1 matching over 8 bases. Germline trimming cut 1 base from V and 4 bases from J; bases unmatched to any gene: 8. The CDR3 totals 16 residues. In germline, CDR1 is KGHSH, CDR2 LQKENI. The CDR3 region is CASSPLGQGESTEAFF. DNA for the CDR3: TGTGCCAGCTCACCACTCGGACAGGGAGAGTCCACTGAAGCTTTCTTT.

This sequence joins TRBV9 and TRBJ1-2; D ambiguous. Germline assignment: CDR1 SGDLS and CDR2 YYNGEE. This CDR3 has 13 residues. V shed 3 bases and J shed 4 bases, with 10 bases lying between them. As DNA, the CDR3 is TGTGCCAGCAGCGAAGGCGATATCTATGGCTACACCTTC. Amino acids: CASSEGDIYGYTF.

The rearrangement joins TRBV7-2 to TRBJ2-7, with 8 positions matching TRBD2. The germline CDR1 and CDR2 sequences are SGHTA and FQGNSA. The CDR3 length is 15 residues. V trimming: 5 bases; J trimming: 4 bases; junction bases outside the gene matches: 10. CDR3 residues: CASSPGGQSIYEQYF. In nucleotides, the CDR3 is TGTGCCAGCAGCCCGGGGGGGCAGTCCATTTACGAGCAGTACTTC.

About this clonotype: This clone may be a read error of a much larger clone one base away. J is TRBJ1-1 and V is TRBV14, with D uncertain. The CDR3 covers 13 residues. From germline, CDR1 is SGHDN and CDR2 FVKESK. CDR3 coding DNA: TGTGCCAGAAGCCCGAGTCCGAACACTGAAGCTTTCTTT. This sequence encodes CARSPSPNTEAFF. Combining the CDR3 with reference TRBV14 and TRBJ1-1 gives the whole variable domain EAGVTQFPSHSVIEKGQTVTLRCDPISGHDNLYWYRRVMGKEIKFLLHFVKESKQDESGMPNNRFLAERTGGTYSTLKVQPAELEDSGVYFCARSPSPNTEAFFGQGTRLTVV.

The chain recombines TRBV5-1 with TRBJ1-5, with 8 positions matching TRBD1. CDR1 is SGHRS, CDR2 YFSETQ, per germline. The length of the CDR3 is 15 residues. With 0 bases clipped from V and 7 bases from J, the junction kept 6 bases outside the gene matches. In DNA, the CDR3 is TGCGCCAGCAGCTTGGATGGGACAGGACCCCAGCCCCAGCATTTT. Its protein is CASSLDGTGPQPQHF. The full variable domain, in which reference TRBV5-1 and TRBJ1-5 provide the parts outside the CDR3, is KAGVTQTPRYLIKTRGQQVTLSCSPISGHRSVSWYQQTPGQGLQFLFEYFSETQRNKGNFPGRFSGRQFSNSRSEMNVSTLELGDSALYLCASSLDGTGPQPQHFGDGTRLSIL.

J is TRBJ2-7 and V is TRBV7-8; D is uncertain. This CDR3 comprises 14 residues. Per germline, CDR1 SGHVS and CDR2 FQNEAQ. Deletions cut 4 bases from V and 3 bases from J, with 13 bases between. The CDR3 nucleotides are TGTGCCAGCAGCTCCCTGGAAGGCAACTACGAGCAGTACTTC. Protein product: CASSSLEGNYEQYF.

This rearrangement joins TRBV10-1 to TRBJ1-1; 8 nucleotides line up with TRBD1. The CDR3 has 14 amino acids. The V gene's germline CDR1 is WNHNN and CDR2 SYGVQD (reference sequence). V shed 6 bases, J shed 6 bases, and the junction held 9 bases outside the gene matches. In DNA, the CDR3 is TGCGCCAGCAGGTCCGGCCCAGGGGGCTCTGAAGCTTTCTTT. As protein: CASRSGPGGSEAFF.

The chain employs TRBV6-2 or TRBV6-3 and TRBJ2-3; D not resolved. The germline V gene encodes CDR1 MNHEY and CDR2 SVGEGT. V was cut by 2 bases and J by 4 bases, with 10 bases left in between. The CDR3 runs to 14 residues. The CDR3 loop reads CASSYVVSSDTQYF. CDR3 DNA: TGTGCCAGCAGTTACGTCGTGTCTTCAGATACGCAGTATTTT.

In its sample, this clonotype was seen many times. This chain links TRBV12-3 or TRBV12-4 with TRBJ2-5; maybe TRBD1 (6 bases). The CDR3 runs to 13 residues. Deletions cut 8 bases from V and 5 bases from J, with 15 bases between. For the CDR3, the DNA is TGTGCCAGCCAGCAGGGGACGTGGGAGACCCAGTACTTC. Encoded protein: CASQQGTWETQYF.

This clonotype came up many times. The chain employs TRBV11-3 and TRBJ2-1; TRBD2 is a possible D gene (5 bases). This CDR3 comprises 15 residues. Looked up from germline, CDR1 is SGHNT and CDR2 is YENEEA. V was trimmed by 2 bases and J by 2 bases, leaving 10 bases between them. In DNA form, the CDR3 reads TGTGCCAGCAGCTTAAATCCGGGGACCTACAATGAGCAGTTCTTC. Translating it yields CASSLNPGTYNEQFF.

This clonotype showed up just a few times. This rearrangement joins TRBV7-8 to TRBJ2-3; 7 bases line up with TRBD2. The germline V gene encodes CDR1 SGHVS and CDR2 FQNEAQ. The J segment lost 4 bases and the V segment lost 4 bases, leaving 11 bases of the junction unmatched. CDR3 length: 16 residues. CDR3 sequence: CASSSLADDAADTQYF. The CDR3 nucleotides are TGTGCCAGCAGCTCCCTAGCGGACGATGCGGCAGATACGCAGTATTTT.

This clonotype was picked up a small number of times. This chain joins TRBV3-1 and TRBJ2-2, with 12 bases matching TRBD2. This CDR3 comprises 15 residues. Per germline, CDR1 LGHDT and CDR2 YNNKEL (reference sequence). V shed 8 bases and J 3 bases; nucleotides not matched to a gene: 4. CDR3 loop: CASQGLAGYTGELFF. The CDR3 DNA is TGTGCCAGCCAGGGACTAGCGGGCTACACCGGGGAGCTGTTTTTT.

The table lists this clonotype with many counts. J is TRBJ2-2 and V is TRBV5-1; D gene uncertain. The germline V and J ends were trimmed by 3 bases and 7 bases, with 10 bases remaining between them. CDR3 length: 13 residues. Germline assignment: CDR1 SGHRS and CDR2 YFSETQ. CDR3 coding DNA: TGCGCCAGCAGCTACGACTGGGGCGGGGAGCTGTTTTTT. Translating gives CASSYDWGGELFF. The variable domain in full, with the rest retrieved from reference TRBV5-1 and TRBJ2-2, is KAGVTQTPRYLIKTRGQQVTLSCSPISGHRSVSWYQQTPGQGLQFLFEYFSETQRNKGNFPGRFSGRQFSNSRSEMNVSTLELGDSALYLCASSYDWGGELFFGEGSRLTVL.

This clonotype was seen many times. The V and J genes are TRBV11-2 and TRBJ1-2, with 8 positions matching TRBD1. The CDR3 sequence is 13 residues long. Unmatched junction bases numbered 3, after V lost 3 bases and J lost 6 bases. CDR1 is SGHAT and CDR2 is FQNNGV in the germline V gene. The CDR3 nucleotides read TGTGCCAGCAGCTTCGACAGGGGACATGGCTACACCTTC. It yields the protein CASSFDRGHGYTF. Using reference TRBV11-2 and TRBJ1-2 for the parts outside the CDR3, the full variable domain is EAGVAQSPRYKIIEKRQSVAFWCNPISGHATLYWYQQILGQGPKLLIQFQNNGVVDDSQLPKDRFSAERLKGVDSTLKIQPAKLEDSAVYLCASSFDRGHGYTFGSGTRLTVV.

The chain carries TRBV20-1 and TRBJ1-4; no reliable D call. Germline-derived CDR1 and CDR2 are DFQATT and SNEGSKA (reference sequence). Between the trimmed V and J ends, which lost 6 bases and 6 bases, there was a span of 14 bases. The CDR3 consists of 13 residues. CDR3 loop: CSAREGSYEKLFF. CDR3 in DNA: TGCAGTGCCCGGGAGGGATCTTATGAAAAACTGTTTTTT.

This clonotype was observed a few times. The V call is TRBV10-3, the J call TRBJ2-7; D is possibly TRBD1 (5 bases). This CDR3 contains 14 residues. Trimming shortened V by 4 bases and J by 0 bases, and 10 bases separated the two germline ends. Germline CDR1 and CDR2: ENHRY and SYGVKD. CDR3 sequence: CAISGGTSSYEQYF. The CDR3 DNA sequence: TGTGCCATCAGTGGGGGCACCAGCTCCTACGAGCAGTACTTC.

This clonotype was observed at least ten times. The rearrangement uses TRBV14 and TRBJ1-1, with D perhaps TRBD1 (5 bases). Germline lookup yields CDR1 SGHDN and CDR2 FVKESK. The CDR3 is 15 residues long. Trimming took 1 base from V and 4 from J, leaving 13 bases between them. Here the CDR3 reads CASSQVGGGGTEAFF. The DNA for the CDR3 is TGTGCCAGCAGCCAAGTAGGCGGCGGGGGCACTGAAGCTTTCTTT.

This clonotype was recorded at least ten times. CDR3 sequence: CASSQDFFPGDTNQPQHF. CDR3 nucleotide sequence: TGCGCCAGCAGCCAAGATTTCTTTCCGGGAGACACCAATCAGCCCCAGCATTTT. The chain couples TRBV4-1 to TRBJ1-5; D ambiguous. CDR1 and CDR2 from the germline V gene are MGHRA and YSYEKL. Trimming took 0 bases from V and 3 from J, leaving 18 bases between them. The CDR3 runs 18 residues.

Ten or more counts support this clonotype. The rearrangement joins TRBV11-2 to TRBJ2-7, with 11 bases that match TRBD2. The CDR3 totals 16 residues. The J segment lost 4 bases and the V segment lost 3 bases, leaving 8 bases of the junction unmatched. Germline values: CDR1 SGHAT, CDR2 FQNNGV. The CDR3 sequence: CASSLALAGAGYEQYF. CDR3 DNA sequence: TGTGCCAGCAGCTTGGCACTAGCGGGGGCCGGTTACGAGCAGTACTTC.

The chain employs TRBV18 and TRBJ2-7; 7 nucleotides agree with TRBD1. Germline CDR1 KGHSH, CDR2 LQKENI. Unmatched junction bases numbered 6, after V lost 0 bases and J lost 4 bases. The CDR3 has 15 residues. DNA of the CDR3: TGTGCCAGCTCACCACCGACAGGGCCGGGGTACGAGCAGTACTTC. Its protein product is CASSPPTGPGYEQYF.

This clonotype was seen repeatedly, ten times or more. The CDR3 sequence: CSAASVGQRTGNGYTF. The CDR3 DNA reads as TGCAGTGCTGCTAGTGTCGGACAGAGAACCGGGAATGGCTACACCTTC. The V call is TRBV20-1, the J call TRBJ1-2; TRBD1 is a possible D gene (6 bases). The germline V gene has CDR1 DFQATT and CDR2 SNEGSKA (reference sequence). Trimming took 5 bases from V and 6 from J, leaving 25 bases between them. The CDR3 has 16 residues.

Comment on this clonotype: Compared with germline, one end of the junction differs, possibly owing to a read error. V usage is TRBV11-3 and J usage is TRBJ2-1, with TRBD2 matching over 9 bases. Germline CDR1 and CDR2: SGHNT and YENEEA. The CDR3 has 12 amino acids. CDR3 nucleotides: TGTGCCAACAGCTTCAGCGGGGGGACTGAGTTCTTC. Protein: CANSFSGGTEFF.

CDR3 bases: TGCGCCAGCAGCTTGGAGGCAGTTGGCTATAATGAAAAACTGTTTTTT. Residues: CASSLEAVGYNEKLFF. The chain combines TRBV5-1 with TRBJ1-4, with D hard to call. From germline, CDR1 is SGHRS and CDR2 YFSETQ. The CDR3 is 16 residues long. Trimming cost V 0 bases and J 4 bases, with 13 bases left between them. Using reference TRBV5-1 and TRBJ1-4 for the parts outside the CDR3, the full variable domain is KAGVTQTPRYLIKTRGQQVTLSCSPISGHRSVSWYQQTPGQGLQFLFEYFSETQRNKGNFPGRFSGRQFSNSRSEMNVSTLELGDSALYLCASSLEAVGYNEKLFFGSGTQLSVL.

This chain uses TRBV11-1 with TRBJ2-7; possible D gene TRBD1, 6 bases. This CDR3 is built from 15 residues. Germline V gives CDR1 SGHAT, CDR2 FQDESV (reference sequence). Trimming took 2 bases from V and 2 from J, leaving 13 bases between them. CDR3 region: CASSLYTGSTYEQYF. In DNA, the CDR3 is TGTGCCAGCAGCTTATATACAGGGTCAACCTACGAGCAGTACTTC.

This clonotype has a count of ten or more. The rearrangement uses TRBV7-6 and TRBJ2-2; D is unresolved. This CDR3 comprises 12 residues. The ends were cut back, 1 base at V and 16 bases at J, with 13 bases in the middle. Germline V gives CDR1 SGHVS, CDR2 FNYEAQ. The CDR3 protein is CASSLVQSQQFF. CDR3 coding DNA: TGTGCCAGCAGCTTAGTTCAGAGCCAGCAGTTTTTT.

As regards this clonotype: A clone one base away is much larger, so this may be a read error. The chain recombines TRBV6-5 with TRBJ1-6, with D perhaps TRBD1 (5 bases). Germline V lookup: CDR1 MNHEY, CDR2 SVGAGI. V was trimmed by 5 bases and J by 7 bases, leaving 15 bases between them. The length of the CDR3 is 15 residues. CDR3 nucleotides: TGTGCCAGCAGTCTTGCAGGGAAGGCCAATTCACCCCTCCACTTT. Its translation is CASSLAGKANSPLHF.

This clonotype was counted at least ten times. This chain uses TRBV6-2 or TRBV6-3 with TRBJ2-7; 9 bases align to TRBD1. Trimming took 10 bases from V and 3 from J; bases not matched to a gene: 13. CDR1 and CDR2 from the germline V gene are MNHEY and SVGEGT. The CDR3 is 15 amino acids. CDR3 DNA: TGTGCCACCAGGGAGGTGACAGGGGGGTTCTACGAGCAGTACTTC. Protein sequence: CATREVTGGFYEQYF.